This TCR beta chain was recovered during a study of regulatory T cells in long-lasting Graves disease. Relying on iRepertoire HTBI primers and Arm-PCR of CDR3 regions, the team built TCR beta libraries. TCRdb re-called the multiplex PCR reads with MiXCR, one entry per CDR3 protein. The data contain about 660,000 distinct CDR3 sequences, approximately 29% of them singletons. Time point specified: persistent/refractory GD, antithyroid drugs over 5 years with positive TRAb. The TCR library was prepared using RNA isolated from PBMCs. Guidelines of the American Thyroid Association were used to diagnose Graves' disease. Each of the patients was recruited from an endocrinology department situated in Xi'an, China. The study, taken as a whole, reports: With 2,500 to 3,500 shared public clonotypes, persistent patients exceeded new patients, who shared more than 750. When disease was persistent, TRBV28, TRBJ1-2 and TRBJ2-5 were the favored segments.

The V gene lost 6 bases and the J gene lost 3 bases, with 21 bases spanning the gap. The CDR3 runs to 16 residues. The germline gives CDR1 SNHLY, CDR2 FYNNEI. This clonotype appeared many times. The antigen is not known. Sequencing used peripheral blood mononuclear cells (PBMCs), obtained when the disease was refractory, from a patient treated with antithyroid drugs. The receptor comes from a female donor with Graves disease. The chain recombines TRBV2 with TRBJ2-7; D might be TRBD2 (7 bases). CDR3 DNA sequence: TGTGCCAGCAGGACGACAGGAAATAAGCGGGGCTACGAGCAGTACTTC. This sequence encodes CASRTTGNKRGYEQYF.